This paragraph reports one TCR beta chain. This clone was counted once. The clone's antigen remains unknown. The input lacks base qualities; no much larger clone sits a single base away. TCRbeta CDR3 regions were amplified from genomic DNA using the immunoSEQ Assay, a bias-controlled multiplex PCR. Concerning the study's data processing: Within the assay, amplification of reference gene primers was used to estimate how many nucleated cells each sample contained. Sequence reads were collapsed and filtered to measure the absolute abundance of every unique TCRbeta CDR3 rearrangement. For each sample, productive Simpson clonality was calculated as the square root of Simpson's diversity index across productive rearrangements. As stored in TCRdb, this immuneACCESS dataset retains in-frame rearrangements with V and J assigned. A fraction of the clones does not appear; measured against another copy, unresolved V genes explain less than half of the discrepancy, and the remainder lacks a known reason. V, J and clone size are those of that table, while D and trimming were read from the DNA. The sample has some 70,000 clones on record, about 90% of them singletons. 15% to 20% of the sample rests with the top ten.

The CDR3, cysteine through phenylalanine, is 13 amino acids long. The only DNA kept is the CDR3, 39 bases in frame from the first base. In the germline V gene, CDR1 corresponds to MNHEY and CDR2 to SVGAGI. V gives up 5 bases and J gives up 6 bases, and the segment between their germline ends measures 11 bases. One collaborating source in Seattle enrolled patients during active infection and followed them longitudinally through the course of disease. Collaborating institutions collected whole blood in K2EDTA tubes following their own protocols. For TCRbeta analysis, collaborator samples were shipped as frozen whole blood, as isolated PBMCs, or as DNA extracted from either sample type. The sample belongs to a study of blood T cell repertoires in COVID-19 (dated by TCRdb to 2020 to 2022). Regarding the research as a whole: Samples covering the acute and convalescent phases of COVID-19 were provided by collaborators in the United States, Italy and Spain. The prospective study material was composed of cDNA or gDNA derived from T cells, B-cell-depleted T cells, or PBMCs. Subjects who had been exposed to COVID-19, were actively infected with it, or had recovered from it provided the deeply sampled blood TCRbeta repertoires that made up the dataset. The repertoires were made available in a free public database intended to serve as a resource for research on the immune response to SARS-CoV-2. Where available, HLA class I and class II types were obtained from metadata supplied by the sample provider rather than from assay-based typing. The sample metadata nearly always contained a de-identified subject ID, COVID-19 status, age in years and sex. The samples were drawn from two sources: the first 160 participants of the ongoing ImmuneRACE study, and over 950 subjects contributed by 6 global collaborators.

Beyond this particular receptor, the publication reports: How much clinical and demographic metadata was included differed by source and by participant, and the metadata was provided uncurated.

The receptor was isolated from a man aged 35-49 years with COVID-19, enrolled during active disease. Recombination connected TRBV6-5 to TRBJ1-5; a weak D assignment points to TRBD1 (6 bases agree). Specimen: peripheral blood. The base sequence is TGTGCCAGCAGTACAGGGTATGGTCAGCCCCAGCATTTT. This codes for CASSTGYGQPQHF.